The TCR beta chain under discussion was sequenced for a study of CD8+CD57+ T cells in acquired aplastic anemia. At the level of the study: The study obtained an average of around 3.1 ug of DNA from sorted CD4+ and CD8+ cells.

Overall study results and limits: The study identified more than 25 CD8+ CDR3 sequences shared by patients and controls.

This CDR3 is 15 amino acids long. The germline V gene encodes CDR1 SGHDN and CDR2 FVKESK. After removal of 1 base from V and 3 bases from J, the junction contained 4 bases not matched to a gene. This clonotype was seen repeatedly, ten times or more. The antigen is unknown. Profiling that covered TCR beta VDJ and CDR3 relied on genomic DNA as its template. One entry per CDR3 protein, called by TCRdb with MiXCR from the reads. The top ten clones hold about 8.3% of a sample with about 70,000 distinct CDR3 sequences, roughly half of them seen once. This receptor was obtained from a human donor in good health, serving as a control. Sequencing was done on a sample of sorted CD4+, CD8+, or CD8+CD57+ T cells (not recorded which) from PBMCs. The genes are TRBV14 and TRBJ2-7; 9 positions match TRBD2. Here the CDR3 reads CASSQVSSGIYEQYF. CDR3 DNA sequence: TGTGCCAGCAGCCAAGTGTCTAGCGGGATCTACGAGCAGTACTTC. The variable domain in full, with the rest retrieved from reference TRBV14 and TRBJ2-7, is EAGVTQFPSHSVIEKGQTVTLRCDPISGHDNLYWYRRVMGKEIKFLLHFVKESKQDESGMPNNRFLAERTGGTYSTLKVQPAELEDSGVYFCASSQVSSGIYEQYFGPGTRLTVT.